A selection of T cell receptor beta chains follows, all from one sample in a study of response to subunit inactivated influenza vaccine. TCRdb reprocessed the RT-PCR reads with MiXCR, giving one entry per CDR3 protein. Counted here are hundreds of thousands of distinct CDR3 sequences, approximately 14% occurring once; the ten biggest clones make up approximately 10%. The sequencing used PBMCs from blood, collected roughly 12 days after vaccination. The receptors come from a middle-aged man who received an inactivated influenza vaccine. Both conserved end residues are part of each CDR3. A D gene is named only where the DNA matches it firmly. Size values are once, few and many counts, or a class for expanded clones, and some rows have none.

d_call,j_call,clone_size,v_call,cdr3_length,cdr3_nt,cdr3_aa
TRBD1,TRBJ1-2,.,TRBV5-5,14,TGTGCCAGCCTACAGGGGCGAGATAACTATGGCTACACCTTC,CASLQGRDNYGYTF
TRBD1,TRBJ1-6,few,TRBV6-2/TRBV6-3,16,TGTGCCAGCAGTTCGCGGACAGGGGCTAATAATTCACCCCTCCACTTT,CASSSRTGANNSPLHF
TRBD1,TRBJ1-1,.,TRBV5-1,16,TGCGCCAGCAGCTTGGGTCGGGGGACAGAGAACACTGAAGCTTTCTTT,CASSLGRGTENTEAFF
.,TRBJ2-1,.,TRBV28,14,TGTGCCAGCAGCCTACGGGTCACTTATTATGAGCAGTTCTTC,CASSLRVTYYEQFF
TRBD2,TRBJ2-1,few,TRBV2,17,TGTGCCAGCAGTGAACCGTTGGGGCTAGCGGAGGCCAATGAGCAGTTCTTC,CASSEPLGLAEANEQFF
.,TRBJ2-3,.,TRBV10-2,14,TGCGCCAGCAACCTTGGTGGATACACAGATACGCAGTATTTT,CASNLGGYTDTQYF
.,TRBJ2-7,.,TRBV3-1,11,TGTGCCAGCGCACAGGGAAGCGAGCAGTACTTC,CASAQGSEQYF
TRBD1,TRBJ1-2,.,TRBV6-1,14,TGTGCCAGCATACCGGGACAGCTTAACTATGGCTACACCTTC,CASIPGQLNYGYTF
TRBD1,TRBJ1-2,few,TRBV5-5,16,TGTGCCAGCAGCTTGGCGACAGGGGGGGTGATCTATGGCTACACCTTC,CASSLATGGVIYGYTF
.,TRBJ2-2,few,TRBV24-1,12,TGTGCCACCAAGAGGGAAACCGGGGAGCTGTTTTTT,CATKRETGELFF
TRBD1,TRBJ2-7,.,TRBV7-9,13,TGTGCCATCACCCGGGACAGTTACAACGAGCAGTACTTC,CAITRDSYNEQYF
.,TRBJ2-3,few,TRBV28,16,TGTGCCAGCAGTCCCCCTGCCGGGAGAGGCACAGATACGCAGTATTTT,CASSPPAGRGTDTQYF
TRBD2,TRBJ2-1,few,TRBV11-1,18,TGTGCCAGCAGCTTATCCCAGGCTAGCGGGGGTATTTTGCCTGAGCAGTTCTTC,CASSLSQASGGILPEQFF
TRBD2,TRBJ2-1,.,TRBV5-1,18,TGCGCCAGCAGCTTTCCTCCCTCTAGCGGGAGGTACTACAATGAGCAGTTCTTC,CASSFPPSSGRYYNEQFF
TRBD1,TRBJ2-2,.,TRBV11-2,15,TGTGCCAGCAGCTCCCACAGGGGGCGCGACGGGGAGCTGTTTTTT,CASSSHRGRDGELFF
.,TRBJ2-2,.,TRBV7-8,16,TGTGCCAGCAGCTTAGCGTCGGCGGTGAACACCGGGGAGCTGTTTTTT,CASSLASAVNTGELFF
.,TRBJ2-5,.,TRBV24-1,15,TGTGCCACCAGTGATTTGCGACTCCCCCCGGGGACCCAGTACTTC,CATSDLRLPPGTQYF
TRBD1,TRBJ2-7,few,TRBV24-1,16,TGTGCCACCAGTGATCCTAAGGGACAGCGAGCCTACGAGCAGTACTTC,CATSDPKGQRAYEQYF
.,TRBJ2-2,few,TRBV4-1,15,TGCGCCAGCAGCCAGGGGGGCCTTGCCGGCGGGGAGCTGTTTTTT,CASSQGGLAGGELFF
TRBD2,TRBJ2-2,.,TRBV29-1,13,TGCAGCGTCGGGAGGTCACGGACCGGGGAGCTGTTTTTT,CSVGRSRTGELFF
.,TRBJ2-7,few,TRBV29-1,14,TGCAGCGTTGGGGGACGCGGTGGGATCTACGAGCAGTACTTC,CSVGGRGGIYEQYF
.,TRBJ2-3,.,TRBV7-2,14,TGTGCCAGCAGCCTGATCCTCAGAGCAGATACGCAGTATTTT,CASSLILRADTQYF
.,TRBJ2-7,.,TRBV7-2,15,TGTGCCAGCAGCGCCGACTACGGGACTTGGAAAATGCAGTACTTC,CASSADYGTWKMQYF
TRBD2,TRBJ2-7,.,TRBV28,15,TGTGCCAGCAGCCGATCCGGGACTAGCGTCTACGAGCAGTACTTC,CASSRSGTSVYEQYF
.,TRBJ2-7,.,TRBV12-3/TRBV12-4,12,TGTGCCAGCAGTCGGGCAGGCGTCGAGCAGTACTTC,CASSRAGVEQYF
TRBD1,TRBJ1-2,few,TRBV5-5,15,TGTGCCAGCGTCTCACGACCGGGACAGATCTATGGCTACACCTTC,CASVSRPGQIYGYTF
TRBD2,TRBJ2-3,.,TRBV7-2,14,TGTGCCAGCAGCCGGGCGGGGGGGATAGATACGCAGTATTTT,CASSRAGGIDTQYF
.,TRBJ1-2,.,TRBV5-6,13,TGTGCCAGCAGCCCGCCGGCAGGGAGTGGCTACACCTTC,CASSPPAGSGYTF
TRBD2,TRBJ2-1,few,TRBV5-4,20,TGTGCCAGCAGCTTGAAGGCGGGACTAGCGGTCAGGAGCTCCTACAATGAGCAGTTCTTC,CASSLKAGLAVRSSYNEQFF
.,TRBJ2-3,.,TRBV28,13,TGTGCCAGCAGTTCCTCGAGCCCAGATACGCAGTATTTT,CASSSSSPDTQYF
.,TRBJ1-6,.,TRBV25-1,13,TGTGCCAGCAGTGAAGGGGACATATCACCCCTCCACTTT,CASSEGDISPLHF
.,TRBJ2-2,.,TRBV7-9,15,TGTGCCAGCAGCTTAGGGAACCCTTACACCGGGGAGCTGTTTTTT,CASSLGNPYTGELFF
.,TRBJ2-7,few,TRBV28,14,TGTGCCAGCAGTTTTGTCCACGGATCCTACGAGCAGTACTTC,CASSFVHGSYEQYF
TRBD1,TRBJ1-4,many,TRBV6-1,14,TGTGCCAGCAGCCGACAGGGGTCTAATGAAAAACTGTTTTTT,CASSRQGSNEKLFF
.,TRBJ2-2,few,TRBV4-1,14,TGCGCCAGCAGCCAAGGGCCCCACACCGGGGAGCTGTTTTTT,CASSQGPHTGELFF